The 18 T cell receptor beta chains below all came from one sample that was sequenced in a study of CD8+CD57+ T cells in acquired aplastic anemia. Sequencing was done on patients that had shown CD8+CD57+ cell expansion by flow cytometry. Researchers used genomic DNA as the template to profile TCR beta VDJ and CDR3. TCRdb called the reads again in MiXCR, with one record for every CDR3 protein. Of 450,000 to 600,000 distinct CDR3 sequences in the sample, under 40% were seen once. The specimen sequenced was sorted CD4+, CD8+, or CD8+CD57+ T cells (not recorded which) from PBMCs. Receptors originate from a human donor with aplastic anemia.

The genes are TRBV20-1 and TRBJ2-1; D perhaps matches TRBD2 (6 bases). Trimming cost V 3 bases and J 4 bases, with 10 bases left between them. The germline V gene has CDR1 DFQATT and CDR2 SNEGSKA (reference sequence). This CDR3 spans 13 amino acids. The CDR3, as DNA: TGCAGTGCTAGGGCTAGCGAGTACAATGAGCAGTTCTTC. Its translation is CSARASEYNEQFF.

This rearrangement joins TRBV20-1 to TRBJ2-1, with 10 bases identical to TRBD2. Germline V gives CDR1 DFQATT, CDR2 SNEGSKA (reference sequence). Unmatched junction bases numbered 7, after V lost 2 bases and J lost 0 bases. This CDR3 contains 17 residues. CDR3 in DNA: TGCAGTGCTAGATCGGCTAGCGGGAGCAGCTCCTACAATGAGCAGTTCTTC. Its translation: CSARSASGSSSYNEQFF.

This clonotype came up many times. The chain links TRBV15 to TRBJ2-1, with a tentative D call TRBD1 (6 bases). The CDR3 length is 15 residues. V lost 0 bases and J lost 6, with 12 bases in between. The germline CDR1 and CDR2 sequences are LNHNV and YYDKDF (reference sequence). This CDR3 is CATSRDGGYFNEQFF. CDR3 in DNA: TGTGCCACCAGCAGAGATGGGGGCTATTTCAATGAGCAGTTCTTC.

V is TRBV4-3 and J is TRBJ2-2, with unresolved D. The V end lost 4 bases, the J end lost 6 bases, and 15 bases lay between the germline ends. The CDR3 totals 15 residues. The V gene's germline CDR1 is LGHNA and CDR2 YSLEER. CDR3 sequence: CASSRIHDVAGELFF. For the CDR3, the DNA is TGCGCCAGCAGCCGCATCCATGATGTCGCCGGGGAGCTGTTTTTT.

This clonotype was counted many times. The genes are TRBV9 and TRBJ1-2; the match to TRBD1 covers 10 bases. This CDR3 is built from 14 residues. Germline V lookup: CDR1 SGDLS, CDR2 YYNGEE. Trimming took 4 bases from V and 3 from J; bases not matched to a gene: 3. The CDR3 here is CASSRQGADYGYTF. The DNA of the CDR3 is TGTGCCAGCAGCAGACAGGGGGCGGACTATGGCTACACCTTC.

This clonotype was seen a handful of times. CDR3 protein: CASRSRGAGDTQYF. The CDR3 coding sequence is TGTGCCAGTAGATCCAGGGGAGCGGGGGATACGCAGTATTTT. V is TRBV19 and J is TRBJ2-3; tentative D call: TRBD2 (7 bases). V was pared by 6 bases and J by 6 bases, with 16 bases between. The CDR3 covers 14 residues. Germline V gene sequence: CDR1 LNHDA, CDR2 SQIVND (reference sequence).

This clonotype was counted a few times. The chain combines TRBV19 with TRBJ2-7; D tentatively reads TRBD1 or TRBD2 (5 bases each). The CDR3 consists of 12 residues. Germline V gene sequence: CDR1 LNHDA, CDR2 SQIVND (reference sequence). V was clipped by 4 bases and J by 6 bases, with 10 bases between them. DNA for the CDR3: TGTGCCAGTAGTAGGATTGGGACCGAGCAGTACTTC. Translated, it gives CASSRIGTEQYF.

Ten or more counts support this clonotype. The chain is built from TRBV2 and TRBJ2-7; 11 nucleotides match TRBD2. The CDR3 extends over 14 amino acids. CDR1 SNHLY and CDR2 FYNNEI come from the germline V gene. V gave up 8 bases and J gave up 2 bases; unmatched junction bases: 5. The CDR3 bases are TGTGCCAGCGGGCGACTAGCGGGGCCCTACGAGCAGTACTTC. Translated, it gives CASGRLAGPYEQYF.

The chain combines TRBV2 with TRBJ1-1; D is perhaps TRBD1 (5 bases). Germline V gene data show CDR1 as SNHLY and CDR2 as FYNNEI. This CDR3 comprises 13 residues. V lost 6 bases and J lost 8, with 16 bases in between. CDR3 nucleotide sequence: TGTGCCAGCAGGAGACCAGGGAGTTCGGAAGCTTTCTTT. Its protein is CASRRPGSSEAFF.

This clonotype was picked up many times. This sequence joins TRBV19 and TRBJ1-1; maybe TRBD1 (5 bases). V lost 4 bases and J 3 bases, leaving 9 bases between the germline ends. The CDR3 length is 13 residues. Germline loops: CDR1 LNHDA, CDR2 SQIVND (reference sequence). In DNA form, the CDR3 reads TGTGCCAGTAGTACCCAGACAGACACTGAAGCTTTCTTT. The encoded protein is CASSTQTDTEAFF.

This clonotype was recorded at least ten times. The V and J genes are TRBV20-1 and TRBJ1-2; no clear D. In germline, CDR1 is DFQATT, CDR2 SNEGSKA (reference sequence). The CDR3 consists of 14 residues. V was trimmed by 0 bases and J by 4 bases, leaving 12 bases between them. The CDR3 nucleotides are TGCAGTGCTAGAGAGTATAGACGGATCTATGGCTACACCTTC. This encodes CSAREYRRIYGYTF.

This clonotype was seen only a few times. The gene calls are TRBV19 and TRBJ2-6, with D perhaps given as TRBD1 or TRBD2 (5 bases each). CDR3 length: 15 residues. Per germline, CDR1 LNHDA and CDR2 SQIVND (reference sequence). The germline V and J ends were trimmed by 10 bases and 2 bases, with 15 bases remaining between them. CDR3 nucleotide sequence: TGTGCCACCGCCCCTGGGGGAGCTGGGGCCAACGTCCTGACTTTC. Encoded protein: CATAPGGAGANVLTF.

At least ten counts were recorded for this clonotype. This chain joins TRBV19 and TRBJ1-2; 7 bases are a match to TRBD1. V shed 5 bases, J shed 7 bases, and the junction held 10 bases outside the gene matches. The V gene's germline CDR1 is LNHDA and CDR2 SQIVND (reference sequence). The CDR3 extends over 14 amino acids. CDR3 residues: CASSFHQGGSGYTF. DNA for the CDR3: TGTGCCAGTAGTTTTCATCAGGGGGGAAGTGGCTACACCTTC.

This chain joins TRBV10-3 and TRBJ1-4; D possibly corresponds to TRBD1 (5 bases). Germline CDR1 and CDR2: ENHRY and SYGVKD. The CDR3 has 14 amino acids. V gave up 10 bases and J gave up 4 bases, with 16 bases separating them. CDR3 region: CASSLGHRNEKLFF. CDR3 nucleotides: TGTGCCAGCAGCTTAGGACACCGTAATGAAAAACTGTTTTTT.

The V call is TRBV7-6, the J call TRBJ2-2, with 12 positions matching TRBD2. The V and J ends lost 5 bases and 1 base, in that order; junction bases with no gene match: 2. The germline CDR1 and CDR2 sequences are SGHVS and FNYEAQ. The CDR3 length is 16 residues. CDR3 in DNA: TGTGCCAGCAGCCAGACTAGCGGGGGGAACACCGGGGAGCTGTTTTTT. Protein: CASSQTSGGNTGELFF.

This clonotype was seen repeatedly, ten times or more. V is TRBV19 and J is TRBJ1-1; no firm D call. Trimming took 3 bases from V and 1 from J, leaving 9 bases between them. Looked up from germline, CDR1 is LNHDA and CDR2 is SQIVND (reference sequence). The CDR3 length is 14 residues. Here the CDR3 DNA reads TGTGCCAGTAGTATTTCTTGGGCGAACACTGAAGCTTTCTTT. Protein product: CASSISWANTEAFF. The whole variable domain, remainder taken from reference TRBV19 and TRBJ1-1, is DGGITQSPKYLFRKEGQNVTLSCEQNLNHDAMYWYRQDPGQGLRLIYYSQIVNDFQKGDIAEGYSVSREKKESFPLTVTSAQKNPTAFYLCASSISWANTEAFFGQGTRLTVV.

The J gene is TRBJ2-1, the V gene TRBV5-1, with 13 bases lining up with TRBD2. Germline values: CDR1 SGHRS, CDR2 YFSETQ. V shed 3 bases and J 8 bases; nucleotides not matched to a gene: 14. CDR3 length: 18 residues. The CDR3 sequence is CASSWGLNRLAGGDEQFF. The CDR3 bases are TGCGCCAGCAGCTGGGGACTGAACCGACTAGCGGGAGGCGATGAGCAGTTCTTC. The variable domain in full, with the rest retrieved from reference TRBV5-1 and TRBJ2-1, is KAGVTQTPRYLIKTRGQQVTLSCSPISGHRSVSWYQQTPGQGLQFLFEYFSETQRNKGNFPGRFSGRQFSNSRSEMNVSTLELGDSALYLCASSWGLNRLAGGDEQFFGPGTRLTVL.

This clonotype was detected ten times or more. The CDR3 region is CASSEETQGNTEAFF. CDR3 in DNA: TGTGCCAGCAGTGAAGAGACACAGGGTAATACTGAAGCTTTCTTT. The rearrangement joins TRBV2 to TRBJ1-1; tentatively, D is TRBD1 (6 bases). The CDR3 covers 15 residues. V lost 1 base, J lost 5 bases, and 14 bases lay in between. Germline-derived CDR1 and CDR2 are SNHLY and FYNNEI.